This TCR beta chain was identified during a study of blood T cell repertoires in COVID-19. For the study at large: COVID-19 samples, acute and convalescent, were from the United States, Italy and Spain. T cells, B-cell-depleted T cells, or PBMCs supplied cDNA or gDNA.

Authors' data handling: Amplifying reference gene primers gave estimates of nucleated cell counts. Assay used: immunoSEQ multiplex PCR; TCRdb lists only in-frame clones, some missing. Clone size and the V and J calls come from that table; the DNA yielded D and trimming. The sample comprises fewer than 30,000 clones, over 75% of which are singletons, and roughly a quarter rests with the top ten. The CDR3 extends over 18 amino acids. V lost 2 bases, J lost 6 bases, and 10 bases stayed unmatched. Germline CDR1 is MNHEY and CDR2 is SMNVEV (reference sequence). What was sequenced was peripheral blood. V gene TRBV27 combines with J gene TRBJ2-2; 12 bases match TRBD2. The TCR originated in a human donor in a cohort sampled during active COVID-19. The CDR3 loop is CASSLHQGLAGRSGELFF. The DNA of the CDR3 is TGTGCCAGCAGTTTACATCAAGGACTAGCGGGAAGATCCGGGGAGCTGTTTTTT.